Shown below are 24 T cell receptor beta chains from a single sample sequenced in a study of T cells in Graves' hyperthyroidism and ophthalmopathy (dated by TCRdb to about 2019). Library preparation used multiplex PCR. Sequenced on an Illumina HiSeq 2000. TCR beta CDR3 regions were amplified from RNA transcripts. The first round of RT-PCR for the TCR CDR3 was performed with the HTBI primer set and the Qiagen OneStep RT-PCR kit. TCRdb ran its own pipeline on the public reads, namely fastp trimming at Q25 and MiXCR clone calling, and kept in-frame beta chains. Each entry merges the rows of one CDR3 protein and shows their most common DNA and genes. The sample records some 320,000 distinct CDR3 sequences, roughly 15% of which are singletons. The ten largest account for 34% of the sample. The sample taken for sequencing was blood. The receptors stem from a woman between 40 and 50 years old with Graves' ophthalmopathy.

As to this clonotype: Sequence at one end of the junction differs from germline and may be a read error. The chain recombines TRBV7-7 with TRBJ2-7, with D perhaps matching TRBD2 (6 bases). Germline CDR1 SSHAT, CDR2 FNYEAQ (reference sequence). This CDR3 has 15 amino acids. CDR3 DNA sequence: TGTGCTAGCAGCTTAGCGGCGGGCCTTACCTACGAGCAGTACTTC. The encoded protein is CASSLAAGLTYEQYF.

This clonotype was seen at least ten times. The genes are TRBV7-9 and TRBJ2-1, with D perhaps TRBD1 (5 bases). Trimming removed 1 base from V and 2 bases from J, with 9 bases in between. This CDR3 is 15 amino acids long. The germline V gene encodes CDR1 SEHNR and CDR2 FQNEAQ (reference sequence). The CDR3 reads CASSLVRVTYNEQFF. CDR3 nucleotide sequence: TGTGCCAGCAGCTTAGTCAGGGTCACCTACAATGAGCAGTTCTTC.

The chain joins TRBV6-5 to TRBJ1-1; 8 bases line up with TRBD1. CDR1 MNHEY and CDR2 SVGAGI come from the germline V gene. This CDR3 has 17 amino acids. V lost 4 bases, J lost 6 bases, and 16 bases stayed unmatched. CDR3 coding DNA: TGTGCCAGCAGTTCCCTTAGACAGGGGCGAGGATCGGCTGAAGCTTTCTTT. Translation: CASSSLRQGRGSAEAFF.

This clonotype turned up a few times. The gene calls are TRBV2 and TRBJ2-5, with 7 bases that match TRBD1. The CDR3 runs to 14 residues. Germline V gene data show CDR1 as SNHLY and CDR2 as FYNNEI. The V and J ends lost 6 bases and 0 bases, in that order; junction bases with no gene match: 4. The CDR3 DNA is TGTGCCAGCAGGCGACAGGGCTACCAAGAGACCCAGTACTTC. It yields the protein CASRRQGYQETQYF.

This clonotype was observed many times. J is TRBJ1-1 and V is TRBV20-1; D possibly corresponds to TRBD1 (6 bases). The CDR3 is made up of 12 amino acids. Trimming cost V 6 bases and J 7 bases, with 15 bases left between them. Looked up from germline, CDR1 is DFQATT and CDR2 is SNEGSKA (reference sequence). For the CDR3, the DNA is TGCAGTGCCCCGAGTCAGACAGGTGAAGCTTTCTTT. Its translation: CSAPSQTGEAFF.

The gene calls are TRBV4-1 and TRBJ2-7, with 8 bases lining up with TRBD2. The ends lost 3 bases at V and 5 bases at J; junction bases unmatched: 9. CDR1 is MGHRA, CDR2 YSYEKL, per germline. This CDR3 has 15 residues. Here the CDR3 DNA reads TGCGCCAGCAGCCAGGCTGACAGCGGGGGCGACGAGCAGTACTTC. Translated: CASSQADSGGDEQYF.

This chain links TRBV19 with TRBJ1-1; 9 positions agree with TRBD1. Germline V gives CDR1 LNHDA, CDR2 SQIVND (reference sequence). The CDR3 has 13 residues. V shed 4 bases and J 7 bases; nucleotides not matched to a gene: 4. The CDR3 protein is CASSTTGGVEAFF. The CDR3 DNA reads as TGTGCCAGTAGTACGACAGGGGGAGTTGAAGCTTTCTTT.

At least ten counts were recorded for this clonotype. The CDR3 sequence is CASGGSPYEQYF. In DNA form, the CDR3 reads TGTGCCAGCGGAGGGTCTCCCTACGAGCAGTACTTC. This chain uses TRBV2 with TRBJ2-7; weak D call: TRBD2 (6 bases). The germline gives CDR1 SNHLY, CDR2 FYNNEI. Trimming removed 8 bases at V and 2 bases at J, with 10 bases between. The CDR3 is 12 amino acids.

As regards this clonotype: A read error may explain this, as a much larger clone is one base away. The chain combines TRBV11-3 with TRBJ1-1; 7 bases fit TRBD1. The CDR3 contains 14 residues. Germline V gives CDR1 SGHNT, CDR2 YENEEA. With 7 bases clipped from V and 1 base from J, the junction kept 6 bases outside the gene matches. The CDR3 DNA sequence: TGTGCCAGCACCATACGGGACAGGAACACTGAAGCTTTCTTT. Its protein product is CASTIRDRNTEAFF.

The rearrangement uses TRBV15 and TRBJ2-2; D may be TRBD2 (6 bases). The V end was cut by 3 bases, the J end by 4 bases, with 9 bases between. Looked up from germline, CDR1 is LNHNV and CDR2 is YYDKDF (reference sequence). The CDR3 has 14 residues. The CDR3 nucleotides are TGTGCCACCAGCAGGGGAGGTCTCACCGGGGAGCTGTTTTTT. Protein sequence: CATSRGGLTGELFF.

This clonotype was detected only a few times. This chain joins TRBV5-1 and TRBJ2-5, with TRBD1 identical over 8 bases. V was clipped by 4 bases and J by 2 bases; unmatched bases: 4. The CDR3 covers 14 residues. Germline CDR1 and CDR2: SGHRS and YFSETQ. The CDR3 is CASSIGTGQETQYF. Here the CDR3 DNA reads TGCGCCAGCAGCATAGGGACAGGACAAGAGACCCAGTACTTC. The full variable domain, in which reference TRBV5-1 and TRBJ2-5 provide the parts outside the CDR3, is KAGVTQTPRYLIKTRGQQVTLSCSPISGHRSVSWYQQTPGQGLQFLFEYFSETQRNKGNFPGRFSGRQFSNSRSEMNVSTLELGDSALYLCASSIGTGQETQYFGPGTRLLVL.

This clonotype was seen repeatedly, ten times or more. This chain joins TRBV6-1 and TRBJ2-3, with 9 bases fitting TRBD1. V was clipped by 2 bases and J by 4 bases; unmatched bases: 4. The germline V gene encodes CDR1 MNHNS and CDR2 SASEGT. CDR3 size: 15 residues. The CDR3 sequence is CASSEYGQGPDTQYF. The CDR3 nucleotides read TGTGCCAGCAGTGAATATGGACAGGGGCCAGATACGCAGTATTTT.

This clonotype was counted between two and nine times. The chain is built from TRBV6-2 or TRBV6-3 and TRBJ1-1; D might be TRBD1 (6 bases). With 2 bases removed from V and 5 bases from J, the gap between germline ends came to 12 bases. The CDR3 loop spans 14 amino acids. Germline CDR1 reads MNHEY; CDR2 reads SVGEGT. The CDR3 coding sequence is TGTGCCAGCAGTTACAGTTACGGACAGACTGAAGCTTTCTTT. Translated, it gives CASSYSYGQTEAFF.

There are a few counts of this clonotype. This chain links TRBV13 with TRBJ2-7; TRBD2 matches at 9 bases. The CDR3 covers 18 residues. Germline V gives CDR1 PRHDT, CDR2 FYEKMQ (reference sequence). Germline trimming cut 5 bases from V and 2 bases from J; bases unmatched to any gene: 16. CDR3 region: CASSLWRQAGGLAYEQYF. The DNA of the CDR3 is TGTGCCAGCAGCCTCTGGAGGCAAGCGGGGGGATTGGCCTACGAGCAGTACTTC.

Ten or more counts support this clonotype. V gene TRBV25-1 combines with J gene TRBJ1-2; 7 bases agree with TRBD1. The CDR3 is made up of 16 amino acids. The germline V gene encodes CDR1 MGHDK and CDR2 SYGVNS. After removal of 2 bases from V and 3 bases from J, the junction contained 9 bases not matched to a gene. CDR3 coding DNA: TGTGCCAGCAGTGAACCAGGGACAGCAAATTACTATGGCTACACCTTC. It is translated as CASSEPGTANYYGYTF.

There are a few counts of this clonotype. The chain employs TRBV20-1 and TRBJ2-1; 7 bases agree with TRBD2. Germline CDR1 reads DFQATT; CDR2 reads SNEGSKA (reference sequence). The trim removed 0 bases at V and 2 bases at J, leaving 7 bases unmatched. This CDR3 comprises 16 residues. The CDR3 region is CSARDGGSVTYNEQFF. The CDR3 nucleotides read TGCAGTGCTAGAGATGGCGGGAGCGTTACCTACAATGAGCAGTTCTTC.

This clonotype was detected many times. This sequence joins TRBV7-9 and TRBJ2-3, with D hard to call. The V end was cut by 2 bases, the J end by 1 base, with 7 bases between. The CDR3 contains 14 residues. The germline V gene encodes CDR1 SEHNR and CDR2 FQNEAQ (reference sequence). The CDR3 spells CASSLQSGTDTQYF. CDR3 DNA sequence: TGTGCCAGCAGCTTACAGTCCGGCACAGATACGCAGTATTTT.

V usage is TRBV3-1 and J usage is TRBJ1-4; D gene unclear. V dropped 0 bases and J dropped 2 bases, with 7 bases sitting between them. The CDR3 has 15 residues. Germline lookup yields CDR1 LGHDT and CDR2 YNNKEL (reference sequence). CDR3 sequence (DNA): TGTGCCAGCAGCCAAGATCCCAGGACTAATGAAAAACTGTTTTTT. It encodes CASSQDPRTNEKLFF.

There are a few counts of this clonotype. V gene TRBV10-3 combines with J gene TRBJ2-7; D possibly corresponds to TRBD1 (5 bases). V gave up 10 bases and J gave up 4 bases, with 11 bases separating them. This CDR3 has 11 amino acids. Germline CDR1 and CDR2: ENHRY and SYGVKD. The CDR3 reads CATAGLYEQYF. The CDR3, as DNA: TGTGCCACCGCAGGGTTGTACGAGCAGTACTTC.

There are a few counts of this clonotype. The J gene is TRBJ2-3, the V gene TRBV3-1; 10 bases align to TRBD1. Germline assignment: CDR1 LGHDT and CDR2 YNNKEL (reference sequence). The CDR3 covers 17 residues. V gave up 2 bases and J gave up 4 bases; unmatched junction bases: 9. As DNA, the CDR3 is TGTGCCAGCAGCCAAACCCTTTCGACAGGGGGCCCAGATACGCAGTATTTT. Amino acids: CASSQTLSTGGPDTQYF.

The gene calls are TRBV10-1 and TRBJ1-1, with unresolved D. The germline gives CDR1 WNHNN, CDR2 SYGVQD (reference sequence). V lost 5 bases, J lost 4 bases, and 8 bases lay in between. CDR3 length: 12 amino acids. This chain's CDR3 is CASSSWGTEAFF. In DNA form, the CDR3 reads TGCGCCAGCAGTTCCTGGGGCACTGAAGCTTTCTTT.

The J gene is TRBJ1-6, the V gene TRBV5-1; D possibly corresponds to TRBD1 (5 bases). The germline gives CDR1 SGHRS, CDR2 YFSETQ. The CDR3 runs 15 residues. The V and J ends lost 5 bases and 6 bases respectively, with 15 bases between them. The CDR3 DNA is TGCGCCAGCAGACGGGACGGACGGAGTAATTCACCCCTCCACTTT. Translated: CASRRDGRSNSPLHF.

The chain joins TRBV19 to TRBJ1-1, with TRBD1 matching over 9 bases. The CDR3 extends over 14 amino acids. V shed 9 bases and J 4 bases; nucleotides not matched to a gene: 9. CDR1 and CDR2 from the germline V gene are LNHDA and SQIVND (reference sequence). CDR3 nucleotide sequence: TGTGCCAGCCACCTACAGGGGGCTACCACTGAAGCTTTCTTT. Translating it yields CASHLQGATTEAFF.

The sample holds many counts of this clonotype. One end of the junction is discordant with germline, which a read error may explain. V is TRBV2 and J is TRBJ1-1; D may be TRBD1 (5 bases). Germline V gives CDR1 SNHLY, CDR2 FYNNEI. The CDR3 is 15 amino acids. The CDR3 coding sequence is TGTGCCAGCAGTGAATCCCGAGCAGGGAACGCTGAAGCTTTCTTT. Protein sequence: CASSESRAGNAEAFF.